This TCR beta chain was documented in a study of T-cell reconstitution after alpha-beta-depleted transplantation in children. Whole-study findings and limits: Reports say that about two months after transplant, the alpha-beta T cells came out of several hundred graft clones that had expanded. From newly produced T cells came most of the T-cell counts and diversity one year after transplant.

Preparation of the TCRbeta library used unique molecular identifiers. TCRdb re-derived calls from the PCR reads in MiXCR, one entry per CDR3 protein. The repertoire holds under 400,000 distinct CDR3 sequences, with 23% as singletons. A note on this clonotype: Antigen: not known.

Trimming shortened V by 2 bases and J by 2 bases, and 6 bases separated the two germline ends. The germline gives CDR1 MNHEY, CDR2 SVGAGI. The CDR3 contains 13 residues. The sample was PBMCs, mostly from graft donor cells, taken 180 days after TCRalphabeta/CD19-depleted stem cell transplant. This receptor was taken from a male patient between 5 and 17 years old who had a stem cell transplant for acute lymphoblastic leukemia, so the T cells may come from the graft donor. The V and J genes are TRBV6-5 and TRBJ1-2; TRBD1 is a possible D gene (6 bases). The CDR3 loop reads CASSYGQNYGYTF. The CDR3 DNA sequence: TGTGCCAGCAGTTACGGACAGAACTATGGCTACACCTTC.